These T cell receptor beta chains were read from a single sample in a study of blood T cell repertoires in COVID-19. Sequencing used immunoSEQ multiplex PCR; TCRdb keeps in-frame clones, though not all of them. The repertoire includes about 360,000 clones, about 87% of them detected once, and under 1.5% sits in the top ten. Sequences were obtained from PBMCs or T cells enriched from blood (not recorded which). Every receptor here comes from a man younger than 45 who had recovered from COVID-19. Both conserved end residues are part of each CDR3. D genes are given only for firm matches. Clone size is shown for a subset of rows, as once, few, many or a class of expanded clone.

d_gene | abundance | j_gene | v_gene | CDR3nt | CDR3aa
TRBD1 | - | TRBJ1-4 | TRBV5-1 | TGCGCCAGCAGCTCCGGGACAGCTAATGAAAAACTGTTTTTT | CASSSGTANEKLFF
- | - | TRBJ2-3 | TRBV20-1 | TGCAGTGCTAGTAGTCTCAGCGTGTGGGTTAGAACAGATACGCAGTATTTT | CSASSLSVWVRTDTQYF
- | - | TRBJ1-1 | TRBV7-2 | TGTGCCAGCAACACAAGATATGAAGCTTTCTTT | CASNTRYEAFF
TRBD1 | - | TRBJ1-6 | TRBV5-1 | TGCGCCAGCAGCTCAGGACAGGGGGAATCCCTCCACTTT | CASSSGQGESLHF
- | few | TRBJ1-4 | TRBV30 | TGCGTCTATTCTGAACCTAATGAAAAACTGTTTTTT | CVYSEPNEKLFF
TRBD1 | - | TRBJ1-5 | TRBV7-2 | TGTGCCAGCAGCCCAATAACACAGGGGGTGGGCAATCAGCCCCAGCATTTT | CASSPITQGVGNQPQHF
TRBD2 | - | TRBJ2-1 | TRBV7-9 | TGTGCCAGCAGCTCCGCGGGATACGGGGGGTCCACCTACAATGAGCAGTTCTTC | CASSSAGYGGSTYNEQFF
TRBD1 | - | TRBJ1-5 | TRBV19 | TGTGCCAGTAGACCGACAGGGACTCAGCCCCAGCATTTT | CASRPTGTQPQHF
- | few | TRBJ1-5 | TRBV19 | TGTGCCAGTACTCGGGGCGGGGAGGATCAGCCCCAGCATTTT | CASTRGGEDQPQHF
TRBD1 | - | TRBJ1-4 | TRBV6-2/TRBV6-3 | TGTGCCAGCAGCGCAACGGACAGGGCCGGAAAACTGTTTTTT | CASSATDRAGKLFF
TRBD1 | few | TRBJ1-6 | TRBV5-1 | TGCGCCAGCAGCCAGGGACAGGTGGAGGCTGAGGCGGGTTCACCCCTCCACTTT | CASSQGQVEAEAGSPLHF
- | few | TRBJ1-2 | TRBV6-2/TRBV6-3 | TGTGCCAGCAGTTACTATGCGGGCCCGATTTATGGCTACACCTTC | CASSYYAGPIYGYTF
- | once | TRBJ1-6 | TRBV6-2/TRBV6-3 | TGTGCCAGCAGTTACCCTGACAGGAATTCACCCCTCCACTTT | CASSYPDRNSPLHF
TRBD1 | - | TRBJ2-7 | TRBV6-5 | TGTGCCAGCAGTTACGGGACAGGGGGTATCTACGAGCAGTACTTC | CASSYGTGGIYEQYF
- | - | TRBJ1-5 | TRBV5-5 | TGTGCCAGCAGCTTGGCCGTAGGCAATCAGCCCCAGCATTTT | CASSLAVGNQPQHF
- | - | TRBJ2-4 | TRBV19 | TGTGCCAGTAGTATAGATCTGGGGAGGCCAGAGTACGCCAAAAACATTCAGTACTTC | CASSIDLGRPEYAKNIQYF
TRBD1 | - | TRBJ1-2 | TRBV4-3 | TGCGCCAGCAGCCAAGAACTTGGGACAGGAGGCTACACCTTC | CASSQELGTGGYTF
- | - | TRBJ1-6 | TRBV30 | TGTGCCTGGAGTGTAGGGCAGGGGAAATCACCCCTCCACTTT | CAWSVGQGKSPLHF
- | - | TRBJ1-2 | TRBV6-5 | TGTGCCAGCCTAATCCAGGTTCTGGACTATGGCTACACCTTC | CASLIQVLDYGYTF
TRBD2 | - | TRBJ2-5 | TRBV5-1 | TGCGCCAGCAGCCGATTAAACGCGGGGGGGCAAGAGACCCAGTACTTC | CASSRLNAGGQETQYF
- | - | TRBJ1-1 | TRBV30 | TGTGCCTGGAGTCCCGGACAGACTGAAGCTTTCTTT | CAWSPGQTEAFF
- | - | TRBJ1-2 | TRBV20-1 | TGCAGTCAACAGACCGATGGAGGCTACACCTTC | CSQQTDGGYTF
TRBD2 | once | TRBJ2-2 | TRBV6-5 | TGTGCCAGCAGTTACTCACCCCGGGAGGGTAGGATGTTTTTT | CASSYSPREGRMFF
- | - | TRBJ1-2 | TRBV3-1/TRBV3-2 | TGTGCCAGCAGCCAAGATCGGGGGAACTATGGCTACACCTTC | CASSQDRGNYGYTF
- | - | TRBJ1-5 | TRBV5-1 | TGCGCCAGCAGCTTGGGCCAGGGAAGGGATCAGCCCCAGCATTTT | CASSLGQGRDQPQHF
- | - | TRBJ1-3 | TRBV6-5 | TGTGCCAGCAGTTACCGGGTTTTAAGCTCTGGAAACACCATATATTTT | CASSYRVLSSGNTIYF
TRBD1 | - | TRBJ1-1 | TRBV5-6 | TGTGCCAGCAGCGAAAACCGAGTCTGGACAGGGAACACTGAAGCTTTCTTT | CASSENRVWTGNTEAFF
- | - | TRBJ1-3 | TRBV12-3/TRBV12-4 | TGTGCCAGCCACCGGGGAAACACCATATATTTT | CASHRGNTIYF
- | - | TRBJ2-7 | TRBV30 | TGTGCCTGGAGTGTACAGGACGAGCAGTACTTC | CAWSVQDEQYF
- | - | TRBJ1-1 | TRBV7-9 | TGTGCCAGCAGCTTGTCCGGGGTCACTGAAGCTTTCTTT | CASSLSGVTEAFF
- | - | TRBJ2-6 | TRBV4-2 | TGTGCCAGCAGCCAAGATAGTGTCTCTGGGGCCAACGTCCTGACTTTC | CASSQDSVSGANVLTF
- | - | TRBJ1-1 | TRBV29-1 | TGCAGCGTCGGGAGTCAGAACACTGAAGCTTTCTTT | CSVGSQNTEAFF
- | - | TRBJ2-5 | TRBV19 | TGTGCCAGTAGTATGAAAGGAGCTAGCCAAGAGACCCAGTACTTC | CASSMKGASQETQYF
- | - | TRBJ2-5 | TRBV7-8 | TGTGCCAGCAGCGAACAGGGCCAAGAGACCCAGTACTTC | CASSEQGQETQYF
- | - | TRBJ1-1 | TRBV27 | TGTGCCAGCGGTAGTTGGGCCACATCCCGCACTGAAGCTTTCTTT | CASGSWATSRTEAFF
TRBD2 | - | TRBJ2-2 | TRBV5-1 | TGCGCCAGCAAAGTAGCGGGAGGCACCGGGGAGCTGTTTTTT | CASKVAGGTGELFF
- | - | TRBJ1-1 | TRBV10-1 | TGCGCCAGCACAATCCGGCAGGGTTCCGAAGCTTTCTTT | CASTIRQGSEAFF
- | - | TRBJ1-5 | TRBV21-1 | TGTGCCAGCAGCAAAAATGAACAGACCAATCAGCCCCAGCATTTT | CASSKNEQTNQPQHF
TRBD1 | - | TRBJ1-6 | TRBV7-9 | TGTGCCAGCAGCCATGGGACAGGGGATTCACCCCTCCACTTT | CASSHGTGDSPLHF
- | once | TRBJ1-2 | TRBV5-6 | TGTGCCAGCAGCTTAAGTAGTGGCTACACCTTC | CASSLSSGYTF
TRBD2 | - | TRBJ2-1 | TRBV19 | TGTGCCAGTACATCCTTCCCCGGGGGGAGAAAGTTCTTC | CASTSFPGGRKFF
TRBD1 | once | TRBJ1-2 | TRBV12-3/TRBV12-4 | TGTGCCAGCAGTACAGGGGACTATGGCTACACCTTC | CASSTGDYGYTF
- | - | TRBJ2-2 | TRBV5-1 | TGCGCCAGCAGCTTGGACGGGGTTGGGTCCGGGGAGCTGTTTTTT | CASSLDGVGSGELFF
TRBD1 | few | TRBJ1-5 | TRBV6-5 | TGTGCCACCAAGGGACAGGGTGGTCAGCCCCAGCATTTT | CATKGQGGQPQHF
TRBD1 | - | TRBJ1-2 | TRBV5-4 | TGTGCCAGCAGCGAGGACAGGGAATATGGCTACACCTTC | CASSEDREYGYTF